These 2 T cell receptor beta chains were sequenced from one sample in a study of T cell responses to AZD1222 COVID-19 vaccine. The assay was immunoSEQ multiplex PCR, and TCRdb's table has in-frame clones only and misses some. The sample contains around 200,000 clones, 90% to 95% of which appear only once. Sample: peripheral blood, taken 28 days after the second dose of the MenACWY control vaccine. The receptors come from an adult who received the MenACWY meningococcal vaccine as a control.

This sequence joins TRBV12-3 or TRBV12-4 and TRBJ1-6; no clear D gene. This CDR3 is built from 12 residues. V was clipped by 6 bases and J by 7 bases, with 7 bases between them. CDR3 residues: CASRAGNSPLHF. CDR3 bases: TGTGCCAGCAGGGCGGGCAATTCACCCCTCCACTTT.

The V and J genes are TRBV30 and TRBJ1-4; maybe TRBD1 (6 bases). V lost 2 bases and J lost 3, with 10 bases in between. Germline assignment: CDR1 GTSNPN and CDR2 SVGIG (reference sequence). The CDR3 covers 14 residues. CDR3 sequence: CAWSRQAPNEKLFF. The CDR3 nucleotides are TGTGCCTGGAGTAGACAGGCCCCTAATGAAAAACTGTTTTTT.